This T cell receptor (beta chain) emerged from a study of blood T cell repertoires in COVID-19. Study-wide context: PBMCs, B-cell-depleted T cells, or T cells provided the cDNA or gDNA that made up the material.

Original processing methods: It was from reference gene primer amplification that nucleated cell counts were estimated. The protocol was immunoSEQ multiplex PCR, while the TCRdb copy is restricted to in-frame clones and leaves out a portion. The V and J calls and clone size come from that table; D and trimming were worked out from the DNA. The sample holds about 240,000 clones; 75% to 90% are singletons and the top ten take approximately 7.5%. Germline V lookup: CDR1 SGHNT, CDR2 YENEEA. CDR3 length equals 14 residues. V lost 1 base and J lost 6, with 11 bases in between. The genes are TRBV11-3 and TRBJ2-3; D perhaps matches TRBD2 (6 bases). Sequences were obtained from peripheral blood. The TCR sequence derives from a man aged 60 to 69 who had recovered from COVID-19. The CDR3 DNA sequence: TGTGCCAGCAGCTTAGGCGGGGCGGACGATACGCAGTATTTT. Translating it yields CASSLGGADDTQYF. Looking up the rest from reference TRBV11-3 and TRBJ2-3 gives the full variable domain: EAGVVQSPRYKIIEKKQPVAFWCNPISGHNTLYWYLQNLGQGPELLIRYENEEAVDDSQLPKDRFSAERLKGVDSTLKIQPAELGDSAVYLCASSLGGADDTQYFGPGTRLTVL.